A selection of T cell receptor beta chains follows, all from one sample in a study of identical twins' blood T cells. TCRdb re-called the 5' RACE reads through MiXCR, storing one row per CDR3 protein. This sample has 400,000 or so distinct CDR3 sequences, with 28% found just once. The sequenced material came from PBMCs. These receptors were obtained from a woman aged 18-55 years in good health. Both conserved end residues are part of each CDR3. The order of the fields is D gene, J gene, V gene, clone size, CDR3 protein, CDR3 DNA. A D gene is named only where the DNA matches it firmly. Only some rows state a clone size, as once, few, many or a class for expanded clones.

d_call: -
j_call: TRBJ1-1
v_call: TRBV12-3/TRBV12-4
clone_size: few
cdr3_aa: CASSTAAGMNTEAFF
cdr3_nt: TGTGCCAGCAGCACCGCAGCAGGGATGAACACTGAAGCTTTCTTT

d_call: -
j_call: TRBJ1-2
v_call: TRBV6-6
clone_size: -
cdr3_aa: CASSYNWHGQGRNYGYTF
cdr3_nt: TGTGCCAGCAGTTACAACTGGCACGGGCAGGGACGTAACTATGGCTACACCTTC

d_call: -
j_call: TRBJ1-4
v_call: TRBV19
clone_size: few
cdr3_aa: CASTPAGINEKLFF
cdr3_nt: TGTGCCAGTACCCCCGCCGGGATTAATGAAAAACTGTTTTTT

d_call: -
j_call: TRBJ1-1
v_call: TRBV5-1
clone_size: -
cdr3_aa: CASSVPGPGGTEAFF
cdr3_nt: TGCGCCAGCAGCGTCCCAGGACCCGGGGGCACTGAAGCTTTCTTT

d_call: -
j_call: TRBJ2-3
v_call: TRBV20-1
clone_size: -
cdr3_aa: CSATGPVNEARTDTQYF
cdr3_nt: TGCAGTGCTACCGGACCCGTGAATGAGGCACGCACAGATACGCAGTATTTT

d_call: -
j_call: TRBJ2-4
v_call: TRBV7-2
clone_size: -
cdr3_aa: CASSLGRVAKNIQYF
cdr3_nt: TGTGCCAGCAGCTTAGGAAGGGTAGCCAAAAACATTCAGTACTTC

d_call: -
j_call: TRBJ1-2
v_call: TRBV2
clone_size: -
cdr3_aa: CASSEGRSRLYGYTF
cdr3_nt: TGTGCCAGCAGTGAAGGCCGCAGCAGACTCTATGGCTACACCTTC

d_call: TRBD2
j_call: TRBJ2-1
v_call: TRBV20-1
clone_size: few
cdr3_aa: CSASLAGGASSYNEQFF
cdr3_nt: TGCAGTGCTAGTCTAGCGGGGGGGGCAAGCTCCTACAATGAGCAGTTCTTC

d_call: -
j_call: TRBJ1-5
v_call: TRBV6-2/TRBV6-3
clone_size: -
cdr3_aa: CASSTQTYQPQHF
cdr3_nt: TGTGCCAGCAGTACCCAGACCTATCAGCCCCAGCATTTT

d_call: -
j_call: TRBJ1-2
v_call: TRBV20-1
clone_size: few
cdr3_aa: CSAGGPQDYGYTF
cdr3_nt: TGCAGTGCTGGGGGACCGCAAGACTATGGCTACACCTTC

d_call: -
j_call: TRBJ1-2
v_call: TRBV7-9
clone_size: many
cdr3_aa: CASSMGQVGYTF
cdr3_nt: TGTGCCAGCAGCATGGGTCAGGTGGGCTACACCTTC

d_call: -
j_call: TRBJ2-5
v_call: TRBV18
clone_size: -
cdr3_aa: CASSPDQAQETQYF
cdr3_nt: TGTGCCAGCTCCCCAGACCAGGCGCAAGAGACCCAGTACTTC

d_call: -
j_call: TRBJ1-1
v_call: TRBV5-1
clone_size: -
cdr3_aa: CASSLVSANTEAFF
cdr3_nt: TGCGCCAGCAGCTTGGTATCGGCTAACACTGAAGCTTTCTTT

d_call: -
j_call: TRBJ2-3
v_call: TRBV21-1
clone_size: -
cdr3_aa: CASSKAFGLGTDTQYF
cdr3_nt: -

d_call: TRBD2
j_call: TRBJ2-7
v_call: TRBV29-1
clone_size: few
cdr3_aa: CSVTGLAGAYEQYF
cdr3_nt: TGCAGCGTTACCGGACTAGCGGGGGCCTACGAGCAGTACTTC

d_call: -
j_call: TRBJ2-7
v_call: TRBV11-2
clone_size: -
cdr3_aa: CASSSDISYEQYF
cdr3_nt: TGTGCCAGCAGCTCGGACATATCCTACGAGCAGTACTTC

d_call: -
j_call: TRBJ2-4
v_call: TRBV19
clone_size: few
cdr3_aa: CATKGADLAKNIQYF
cdr3_nt: TGTGCCACCAAAGGGGCAGATCTAGCCAAAAACATTCAGTACTTC

d_call: TRBD1
j_call: TRBJ1-6
v_call: TRBV12-3/TRBV12-4
clone_size: -
cdr3_aa: CASSYPGQGLSPLHF
cdr3_nt: TGTGCCAGCAGTTACCCGGGACAGGGGCTTTCACCCCTCCACTTT

d_call: -
j_call: TRBJ1-1
v_call: TRBV29-1
clone_size: -
cdr3_aa: CSVIPGIDRRTEAFF
cdr3_nt: TGCAGCGTTATTCCGGGGATCGACAGGAGAACTGAAGCTTTCTTT

d_call: TRBD1
j_call: TRBJ1-2
v_call: TRBV20-1
clone_size: -
cdr3_aa: CSAHGTGSYGYTF
cdr3_nt: TGCAGTGCCCACGGGACAGGGTCTTATGGCTACACCTTC

d_call: -
j_call: TRBJ1-6
v_call: TRBV27
clone_size: few
cdr3_aa: CASSFGLGSDNSPLHF
cdr3_nt: TGTGCCAGCAGTTTCGGCCTGGGTTCGGATAATTCACCCCTCCACTTT

d_call: -
j_call: TRBJ2-3
v_call: TRBV7-9
clone_size: -
cdr3_aa: CASRQSSSVDTQYF
cdr3_nt: TGTGCCAGCAGGCAAAGCTCTAGCGTGGATACGCAGTATTTT

d_call: -
j_call: TRBJ2-3
v_call: TRBV5-6
clone_size: few
cdr3_aa: CASSLVSADTQYF
cdr3_nt: TGTGCCAGCAGCTTGGTTTCCGCAGATACGCAGTATTTT

d_call: -
j_call: TRBJ2-1
v_call: TRBV11-2
clone_size: many
cdr3_aa: CASSPTFGPQSEQFF
cdr3_nt: TGTGCCAGCAGCCCTACGTTTGGTCCACAGAGTGAGCAGTTCTTC

d_call: -
j_call: TRBJ1-3
v_call: TRBV3-1
clone_size: -
cdr3_aa: CASSHHGQSISGNTIYF
cdr3_nt: TGTGCCAGCAGCCATCACGGACAGTCCATCTCTGGAAACACCATATATTTT

d_call: -
j_call: TRBJ2-5
v_call: TRBV11-2
clone_size: -
cdr3_aa: CASSLEGPGFETQYF
cdr3_nt: TGTGCCAGCAGCTTAGAAGGGCCGGGTTTCGAGACCCAGTACTTC

d_call: -
j_call: TRBJ2-1
v_call: TRBV5-1
clone_size: few
cdr3_aa: CASRIWVDNEQFF
cdr3_nt: TGCGCCAGCAGAATTTGGGTGGACAATGAGCAGTTCTTC

d_call: -
j_call: TRBJ1-2
v_call: TRBV29-1
clone_size: -
cdr3_aa: CSVGQGPYGYTF
cdr3_nt: TGCAGCGTTGGGCAGGGGCCCTATGGCTACACCTTC

d_call: -
j_call: TRBJ1-6
v_call: TRBV27
clone_size: -
cdr3_aa: CASTDLAGGSPLHF
cdr3_nt: TGTGCCAGCACCGACCTAGCCGGCGGCTCACCCCTCCACTTT

d_call: TRBD1
j_call: TRBJ2-7
v_call: TRBV29-1
clone_size: few
cdr3_aa: CSVAQGYEQYF
cdr3_nt: TGCAGCGTGGCACAGGGGTACGAGCAGTACTTC

d_call: -
j_call: TRBJ2-3
v_call: TRBV6-2/TRBV6-3
clone_size: few
cdr3_aa: CASTVGGLLLTHTQYF
cdr3_nt: TGTGCCAGCACCGTGGGGGGCCTCCTCCTCACGCATACGCAGTATTTT

d_call: -
j_call: TRBJ2-2
v_call: TRBV9
clone_size: -
cdr3_aa: CASSVDFTGELFF
cdr3_nt: TGTGCCAGCAGCGTAGACTTCACCGGGGAGCTGTTTTTT